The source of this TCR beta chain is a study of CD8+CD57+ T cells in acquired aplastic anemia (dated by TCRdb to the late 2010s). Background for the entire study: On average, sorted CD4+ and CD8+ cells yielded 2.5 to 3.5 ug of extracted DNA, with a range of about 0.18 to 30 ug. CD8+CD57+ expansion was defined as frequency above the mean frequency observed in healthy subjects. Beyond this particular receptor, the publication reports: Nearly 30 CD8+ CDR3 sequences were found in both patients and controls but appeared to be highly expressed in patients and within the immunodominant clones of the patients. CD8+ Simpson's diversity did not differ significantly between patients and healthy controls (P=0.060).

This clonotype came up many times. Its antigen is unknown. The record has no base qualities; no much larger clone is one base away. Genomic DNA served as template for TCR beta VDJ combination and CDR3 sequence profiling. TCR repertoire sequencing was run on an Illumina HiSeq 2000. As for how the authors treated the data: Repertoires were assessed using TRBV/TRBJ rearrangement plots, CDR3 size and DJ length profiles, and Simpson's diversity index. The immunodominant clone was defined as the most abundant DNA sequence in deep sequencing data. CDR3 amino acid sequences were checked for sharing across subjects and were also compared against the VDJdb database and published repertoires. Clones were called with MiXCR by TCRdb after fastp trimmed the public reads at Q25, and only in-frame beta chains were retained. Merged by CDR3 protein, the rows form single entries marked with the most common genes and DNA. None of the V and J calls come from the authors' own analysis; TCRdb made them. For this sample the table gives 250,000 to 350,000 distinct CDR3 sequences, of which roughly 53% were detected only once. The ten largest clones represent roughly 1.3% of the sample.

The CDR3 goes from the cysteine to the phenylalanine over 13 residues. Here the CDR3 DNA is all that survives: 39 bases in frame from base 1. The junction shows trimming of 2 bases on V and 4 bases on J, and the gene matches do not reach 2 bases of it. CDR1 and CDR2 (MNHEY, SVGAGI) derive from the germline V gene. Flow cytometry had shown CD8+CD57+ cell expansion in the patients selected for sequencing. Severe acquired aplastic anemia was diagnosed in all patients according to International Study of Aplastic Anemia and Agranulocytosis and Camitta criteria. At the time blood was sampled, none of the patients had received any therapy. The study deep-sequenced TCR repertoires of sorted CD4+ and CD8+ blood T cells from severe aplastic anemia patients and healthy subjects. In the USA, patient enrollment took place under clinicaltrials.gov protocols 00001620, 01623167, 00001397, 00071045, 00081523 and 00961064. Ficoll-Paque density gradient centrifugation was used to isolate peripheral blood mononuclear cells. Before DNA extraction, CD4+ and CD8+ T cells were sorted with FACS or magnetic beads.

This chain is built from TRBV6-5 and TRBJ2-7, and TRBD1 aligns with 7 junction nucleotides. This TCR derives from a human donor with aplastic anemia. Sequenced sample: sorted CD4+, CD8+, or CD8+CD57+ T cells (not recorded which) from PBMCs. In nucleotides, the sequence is TGTGCCAGCAGTTACGGGACAGATTACGAGCAGTACTTC. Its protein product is CASSYGTDYEQYF.